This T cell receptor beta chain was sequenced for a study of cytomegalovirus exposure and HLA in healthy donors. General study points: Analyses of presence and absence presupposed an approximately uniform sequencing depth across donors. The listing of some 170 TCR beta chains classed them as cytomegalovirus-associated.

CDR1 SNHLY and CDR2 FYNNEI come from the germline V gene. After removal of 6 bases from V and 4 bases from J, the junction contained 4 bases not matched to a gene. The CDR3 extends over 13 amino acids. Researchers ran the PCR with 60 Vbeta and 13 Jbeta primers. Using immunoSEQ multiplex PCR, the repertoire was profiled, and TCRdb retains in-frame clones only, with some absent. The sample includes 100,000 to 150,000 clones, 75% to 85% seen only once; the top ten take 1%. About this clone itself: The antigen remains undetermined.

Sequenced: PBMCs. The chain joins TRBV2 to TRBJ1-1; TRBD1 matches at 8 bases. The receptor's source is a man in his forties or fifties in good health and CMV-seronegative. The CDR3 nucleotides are TGTGCCAGCAGCGGACAGGGTGGCACTGAAGCTTTCTTT. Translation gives CASSGQGGTEAFF.